This T cell receptor (beta chain) appears in the sequencing data of a study of regulatory T cells in long-lasting Graves disease. The V segment lost 3 bases and the J segment 7 bases; nucleotides outside the gene matches: 9. CDR3 length: 15 amino acids. From germline, CDR1 is MNHEY and CDR2 SMNVEV (reference sequence). This clonotype was observed many times. The TCR beta library used iRepertoire HTBI primers with Arm-PCR amplification of CDR3. Using its own MiXCR run on the multiplex PCR reads, TCRdb lists one record per CDR3 protein. The sample has 450,000 to 700,000 distinct CDR3 sequences, about 13% seen once. The time point: newly diagnosed GD, antithyroid drugs for less than 3 months. With RNA extracted from PBMCs as input, the TCR library was made. This sample was shared with a second study, whose subject was T cells in Graves' hyperthyroidism and ophthalmopathy. That paper notes: The HTBI primer set served for first-round RT-PCR of the TCR CDR3.

The receptor was derived from a man younger than 45 with Graves disease. The chain has TRBV27 and TRBJ2-1; 7 bases are shared with TRBD2. The sequencing here drew on peripheral blood mononuclear cells (PBMCs), taken at new diagnosis, from a patient treated with antithyroid drugs. The chain's CDR3 is CASSLTGLILNEQFF. The CDR3, as DNA: TGTGCCAGCAGTTTGACGGGACTAATTTTGAATGAGCAGTTCTTC.